These T cell receptor beta chains were read from a single sample in a study of cytomegalovirus exposure and HLA in healthy donors. Profiling relied on immunoSEQ multiplex PCR, and the TCRdb table lists in-frame clones only, not all of them. Found here are 150,000 to 200,000 clones, approximately 85% of them singletons; the top ten hold about 2.3%. The sequenced sample consisted of PBMCs. All receptors derive from a woman in her forties or fifties in good health and CMV-seronegative. The CDR3 runs from the conserved cysteine through the conserved F or W. The D gene is left open where the match is weak. Not all rows give a size; the values are once, few, many and, for expanded clones, a class.

TRBV30	TRBJ1-2	TRBD1	-	TGTGCCTGGACAAGACAGGGGGCCTTTGGCTACACCTTC	CAWTRQGAFGYTF
TRBV5-1	TRBJ1-4	TRBD1	-	TGCGCCAGCAGCCCAGGGACAGGGAATGAAAAACTGTTTTTT	CASSPGTGNEKLFF
TRBV27	TRBJ1-5	-	-	TGTGCCAGTATGGGGGGGCCCAATCAGCCCCAGCATTTT	CASMGGPNQPQHF
TRBV7-9	TRBJ2-1	-	-	TGTGCCAGCAGCTTAGGGGGCTATGGTGATGAGCAGTTCTTC	CASSLGGYGDEQFF
TRBV27	TRBJ2-7	-	once	TGTGCCAGCAGCCAAAGGGGCGTTGTCGAGCAGTACTTC	CASSQRGVVEQYF
TRBV28	TRBJ1-5	TRBD1	-	TGTGCCAGCAGTTCCGGGACAGCCTCGCCCCAGCATTTT	CASSSGTASPQHF
TRBV15	TRBJ2-7	TRBD2	-	TGTGCCACCAGCACTGGGTCGGGGAGGGTCGACGAGCAGTACTTC	CATSTGSGRVDEQYF
TRBV5-1	TRBJ2-1	TRBD2	-	TGCGCCAGCAGCTGGGGGGCGGGAGGGCCGAATAATGAGCAGTTCTTC	CASSWGAGGPNNEQFF
TRBV18	TRBJ2-3	-	-	TGTGCCAGCTCACCTGCAGGAGATACGCAGTATTTT	CASSPAGDTQYF
TRBV2	TRBJ1-1	TRBD1	once	TGTGCCAGCAGGGAGACAGGGCCCTCTGAAGCTTTCTTT	CASRETGPSEAFF
TRBV18	TRBJ2-7	-	-	TGTGCCAGCTCACCTGCACAGGGACGTCCCTACGAGCAGTACTTC	CASSPAQGRPYEQYF
TRBV19	TRBJ2-1	TRBD2	-	TGTGCCAGTAGTTCGTCAGCGGGAGGATCCTACAATGAGCAGTTCTTC	CASSSSAGGSYNEQFF
TRBV7-2	TRBJ1-5	-	-	TGTGCCAGCAGCTTAAATGGACAGCTTTTAAATCAGCCCCAGCATTTT	CASSLNGQLLNQPQHF
TRBV7-9	TRBJ2-7	TRBD2	-	TGTGCCAGCAGAGCGGGACTGAAGGCCTCCGAGCAGTACTTC	CASRAGLKASEQYF
TRBV27	TRBJ1-3	TRBD1	-	TGTGCCAGCACTCCTCGGACAGGGGGAAACACCATATATTTT	CASTPRTGGNTIYF
TRBV11-1	TRBJ2-2	TRBD1	-	TGTGCCAGCGGGACAGGACACACCGGGGAGCTGTTTTTT	CASGTGHTGELFF
TRBV2	TRBJ2-2	-	-	TGTGCCAGCAGTGCTGTAATTCCGGGAGTGAACACCGGGGAGCTGTTTTTT	CASSAVIPGVNTGELFF
TRBV11-2	TRBJ2-7	-	-	TGTGCCAGCAGCGGGAACAGGGTTTCCTACGAGCAGTACTTC	CASSGNRVSYEQYF
TRBV5-1	TRBJ2-1	TRBD2	-	TGCGCCAGCAGCTTTCGACTAGCGGGAGCCAGCTCCTACAATGAGCAGTTCTTC	CASSFRLAGASSYNEQFF
TRBV18	TRBJ1-2	TRBD1	-	TGTGCCAGCTCTCCTGGACAGGGTCTCTATGGCTACACCTTC	CASSPGQGLYGYTF
TRBV29-1	TRBJ2-1	TRBD2	-	TGCAGCGCCGAAACATGGGCTAGCGGACATTACAATGAGCAGTTCTTC	CSAETWASGHYNEQFF
TRBV5-1	TRBJ2-1	-	-	TGCGCCAGCAGCTTCCCTAGCGATGAGCAGTTCTTC	CASSFPSDEQFF
TRBV6-5	TRBJ2-7	TRBD2	-	TGTGCCAGCGGGGGACTAGGCAGCCACGAGCAGTACTTC	CASGGLGSHEQYF
TRBV2	TRBJ2-7	TRBD1	-	TGTGCCAGCAGTGAAGCCGGGACAGGGACCAACGAGCAGTACTTC	CASSEAGTGTNEQYF
TRBV28	TRBJ1-5	-	-	TGTGCCAGCATCGAGGGGGGCAATCAGCCCCAGCATTTT	CASIEGGNQPQHF
TRBV7-9	TRBJ2-5	TRBD2	once	TGTGCCAGCAGCAAGACGGGACTAGCGGGAGGGCCCGAGGAGACCCAGTACTTC	CASSKTGLAGGPEETQYF
TRBV19	TRBJ2-1	TRBD2	-	TGTGCCAGTAGCCTACTAGCGGGAGCGCGCAATGAGCAGTTCTTC	CASSLLAGARNEQFF
TRBV19	TRBJ2-7	TRBD2	-	TGTGCCAGTAAGGCACTAGCGGGAGGGCTCCCCTTC	CASKALAGGLPF
TRBV6-6	TRBJ2-1	-	-	TGTGCCAGCAGTTACTCGGAGGGTCGGAATGAGCAGTTCTTC	CASSYSEGRNEQFF
TRBV7-9	TRBJ1-5	TRBD1	-	TGTGCCAGCAGCTTCGGAATGGACAGGGGCAATCAGCCCCAGCATTTT	CASSFGMDRGNQPQHF
TRBV28	TRBJ2-7	TRBD1	-	TGTGCCAGCAGACGGACAGGGGGGGACGAGCAGTACTTC	CASRRTGGDEQYF
TRBV25-1	TRBJ1-2	-	-	TGTGCCAGCAGTCCAGCGGGCGACTATGGCTACACCTTC	CASSPAGDYGYTF
TRBV19	TRBJ2-2	-	-	TGTGCCAGTAGTACGGGACTTAATCCAAACACCGGGGAGCTGTTTTTT	CASSTGLNPNTGELFF
TRBV2	TRBJ2-2	TRBD2	-	TGTGCCCGCAGTGAACGGGGGAGGGACACCGGGGAGCTGTTTTTT	CARSERGRDTGELFF
TRBV11-2	TRBJ2-7	-	-	TGTGCCAGCAGCTTCATTGGAGGGAGCTCCTACGAGCAGTACTTC	CASSFIGGSSYEQYF
TRBV4-2	TRBJ2-7	TRBD1	-	TGTGCCAGCAGCCAAGTAGGACAGGGCTACGAGCAGTACTTC	CASSQVGQGYEQYF
TRBV29-1	TRBJ2-7	TRBD1	-	TGCAGCCTCCGACAGGGCACCTACGAGCAGTACTTC	CSLRQGTYEQYF
TRBV19	TRBJ1-5	TRBD1	-	TGTGCCAGTACCGAGGACAGGGCACTCAATCAGCCCCAGCATTTT	CASTEDRALNQPQHF
TRBV28	TRBJ2-1	-	-	TGTGCCAGCAGTTCCCCCGGGGGTTCCTACAATGAGCAGTTCTTC	CASSSPGGSYNEQFF
TRBV6-6	TRBJ1-6	TRBD1	-	TGTGCCAGCAGTACCCGGGACAGCTCCTATAATTCACCCCTCCACTTT	CASSTRDSSYNSPLHF
TRBV27	TRBJ2-3	TRBD1	-	TGTGCCAGCAGTTACGAACCGCAGGGGGCCGTTTTTCTCCGAGATACGCAGTATTTT	CASSYEPQGAVFLRDTQYF
TRBV19	TRBJ1-1	-	-	TGTGCCAGTAGCCAGGGTTTAACCCTGAACACTGAAGCTTTCTTT	CASSQGLTLNTEAFF
TRBV18	TRBJ2-2	-	-	TGTGCCAGCTCACCGGGACTTCCTGGGGAGCTGTTTTTT	CASSPGLPGELFF
TRBV5-1	TRBJ1-2	TRBD1	-	TGCGCCAGCAGGGTCTGGACAGGAGACTATGGCTACACCTTC	CASRVWTGDYGYTF